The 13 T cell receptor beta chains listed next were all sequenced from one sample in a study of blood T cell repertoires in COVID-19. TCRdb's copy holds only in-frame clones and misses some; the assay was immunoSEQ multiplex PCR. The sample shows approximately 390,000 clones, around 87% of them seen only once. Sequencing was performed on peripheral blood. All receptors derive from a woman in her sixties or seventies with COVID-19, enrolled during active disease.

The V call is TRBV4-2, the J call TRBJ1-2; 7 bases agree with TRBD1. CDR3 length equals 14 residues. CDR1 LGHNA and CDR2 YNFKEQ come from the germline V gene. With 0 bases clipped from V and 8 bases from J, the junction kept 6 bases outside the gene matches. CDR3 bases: TGTGCCAGCAGCCAAGATATAACAGGGGAGGGCTACACCTTC. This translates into CASSQDITGEGYTF.

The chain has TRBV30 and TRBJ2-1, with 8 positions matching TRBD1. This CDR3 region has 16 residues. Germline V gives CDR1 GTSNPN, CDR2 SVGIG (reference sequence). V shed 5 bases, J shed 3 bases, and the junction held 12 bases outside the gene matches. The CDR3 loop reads CAWYYGTGGIYNEQFF. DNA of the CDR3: TGTGCCTGGTATTACGGGACAGGAGGAATCTACAATGAGCAGTTCTTC.

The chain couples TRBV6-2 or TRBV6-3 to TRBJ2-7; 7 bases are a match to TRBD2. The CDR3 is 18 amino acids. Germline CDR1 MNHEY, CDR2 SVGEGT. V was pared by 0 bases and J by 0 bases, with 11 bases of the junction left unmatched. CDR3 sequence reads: CASSYSVRPSGHSYEQYF. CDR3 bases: TGTGCCAGCAGTTACTCCGTCCGACCTAGCGGACACTCCTACGAGCAGTACTTC.

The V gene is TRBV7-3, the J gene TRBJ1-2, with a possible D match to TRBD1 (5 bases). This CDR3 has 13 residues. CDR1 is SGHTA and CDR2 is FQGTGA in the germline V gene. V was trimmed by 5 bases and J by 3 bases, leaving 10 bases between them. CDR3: CASSQGGDYGYTF. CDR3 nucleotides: TGTGCCAGCAGCCAGGGCGGGGACTATGGCTACACCTTC.

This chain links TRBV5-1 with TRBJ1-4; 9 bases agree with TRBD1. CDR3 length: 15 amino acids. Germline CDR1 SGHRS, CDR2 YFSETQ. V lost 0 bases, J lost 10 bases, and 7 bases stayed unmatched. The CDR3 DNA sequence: TGCGCCAGCAGCTTGGTTGGCGGACAGGGGAGAAAACTGTTTTTT. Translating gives CASSLVGGQGRKLFF.

CDR3 nucleotides: TGTGCCAGTAACAGAGCTTGGAATAATGAAAAACTGTTTTTT. Translating gives CASNRAWNNEKLFF. The chain joins TRBV2 to TRBJ1-4, with D uncertain. Deletions cut 9 bases from V and 4 bases from J, with 15 bases between. Germline-derived CDR1 and CDR2 are SNHLY and FYNNEI. The CDR3 covers 14 residues.

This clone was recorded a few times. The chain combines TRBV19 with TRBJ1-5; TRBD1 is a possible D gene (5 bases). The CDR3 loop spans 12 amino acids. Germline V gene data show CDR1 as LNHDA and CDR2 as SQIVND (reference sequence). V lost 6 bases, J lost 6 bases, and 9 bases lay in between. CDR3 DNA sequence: TGTGCCAGTAGAGTAGGGGTTCAGCCCCAGCATTTT. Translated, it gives CASRVGVQPQHF.

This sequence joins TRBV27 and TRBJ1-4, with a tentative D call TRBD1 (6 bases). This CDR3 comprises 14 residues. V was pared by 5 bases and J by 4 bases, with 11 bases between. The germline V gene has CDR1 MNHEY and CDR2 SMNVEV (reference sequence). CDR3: CASSLGGVNEKLFF. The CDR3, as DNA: TGTGCCAGCAGTCTAGGGGGGGTTAATGAAAAACTGTTTTTT.

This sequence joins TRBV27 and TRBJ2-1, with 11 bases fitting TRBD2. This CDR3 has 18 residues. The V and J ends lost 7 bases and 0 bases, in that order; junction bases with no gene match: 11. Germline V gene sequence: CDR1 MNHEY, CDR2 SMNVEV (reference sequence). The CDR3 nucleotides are TGTGCCAGCAATGTAAGGCCTAGCGGGGGGATCTCCTACAATGAGCAGTTCTTC. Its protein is CASNVRPSGGISYNEQFF.

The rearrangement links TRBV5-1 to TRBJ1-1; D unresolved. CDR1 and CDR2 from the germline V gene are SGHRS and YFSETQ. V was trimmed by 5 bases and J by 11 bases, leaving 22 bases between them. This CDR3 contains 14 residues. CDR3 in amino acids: CASSSGRPPGDAFF. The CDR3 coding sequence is TGCGCCAGCAGTTCTGGGAGGCCCCCTGGCGACGCTTTCTTT. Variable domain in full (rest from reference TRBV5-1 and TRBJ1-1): KAGVTQTPRYLIKTRGQQVTLSCSPISGHRSVSWYQQTPGQGLQFLFEYFSETQRNKGNFPGRFSGRQFSNSRSEMNVSTLELGDSALYLCASSSGRPPGDAFFGQGTRLTVV.

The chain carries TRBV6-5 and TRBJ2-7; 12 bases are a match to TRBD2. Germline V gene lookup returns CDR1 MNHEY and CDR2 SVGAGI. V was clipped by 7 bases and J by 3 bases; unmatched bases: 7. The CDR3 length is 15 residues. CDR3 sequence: CASTYGLAGFYEQYF. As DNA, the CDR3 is TGTGCCAGCACCTATGGACTAGCGGGGTTCTACGAGCAGTACTTC.

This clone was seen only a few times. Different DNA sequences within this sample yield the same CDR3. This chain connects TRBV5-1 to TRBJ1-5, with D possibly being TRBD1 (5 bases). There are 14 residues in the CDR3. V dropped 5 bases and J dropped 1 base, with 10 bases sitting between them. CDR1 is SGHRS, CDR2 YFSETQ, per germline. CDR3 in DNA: TGCGCCAGCAGTTCGGGGGGGAGCAATCAGCCCCAGCATTTT. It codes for CASSSGGSNQPQHF. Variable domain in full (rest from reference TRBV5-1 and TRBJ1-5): KAGVTQTPRYLIKTRGQQVTLSCSPISGHRSVSWYQQTPGQGLQFLFEYFSETQRNKGNFPGRFSGRQFSNSRSEMNVSTLELGDSALYLCASSSGGSNQPQHFGDGTRLSIL.

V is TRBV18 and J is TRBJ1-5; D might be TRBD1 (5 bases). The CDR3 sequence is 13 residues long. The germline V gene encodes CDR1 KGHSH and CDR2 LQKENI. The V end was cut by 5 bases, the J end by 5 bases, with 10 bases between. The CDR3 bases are TGTGCCAGCTCAAACATCAGGGATCAGCCCCAGCATTTT. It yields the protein CASSNIRDQPQHF.